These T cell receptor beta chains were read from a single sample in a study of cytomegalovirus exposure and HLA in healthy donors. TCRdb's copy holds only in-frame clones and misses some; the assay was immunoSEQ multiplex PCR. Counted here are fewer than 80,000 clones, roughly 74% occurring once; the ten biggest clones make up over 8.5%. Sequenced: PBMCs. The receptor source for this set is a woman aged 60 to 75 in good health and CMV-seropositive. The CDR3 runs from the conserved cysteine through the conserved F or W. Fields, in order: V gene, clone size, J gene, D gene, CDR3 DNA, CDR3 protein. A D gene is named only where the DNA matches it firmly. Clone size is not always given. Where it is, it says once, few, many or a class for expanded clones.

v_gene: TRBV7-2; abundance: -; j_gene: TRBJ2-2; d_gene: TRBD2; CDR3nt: TGTGCCAGCAGCTTGGGACTAGCGGGAGGGCGGACCGGGGAGCTGTTTTTT; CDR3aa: CASSLGLAGGRTGELFF
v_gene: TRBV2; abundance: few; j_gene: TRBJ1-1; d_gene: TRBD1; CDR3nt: TGTGCCAGCAGTGAAACGACAGGGGTAATCACTGAAGCTTTCTTT; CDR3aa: CASSETTGVITEAFF
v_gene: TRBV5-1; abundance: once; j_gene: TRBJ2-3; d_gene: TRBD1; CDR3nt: TGCGCCAGCAGCCCCGGGACAGGGATGGGAGATACGCAGTATTTT; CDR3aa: CASSPGTGMGDTQYF
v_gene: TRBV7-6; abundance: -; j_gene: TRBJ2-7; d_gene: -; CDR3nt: TGTGCCAGCAGCTCCGGGGTAGCGTCGGAATACGAGCAGTACTTC; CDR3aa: CASSSGVASEYEQYF
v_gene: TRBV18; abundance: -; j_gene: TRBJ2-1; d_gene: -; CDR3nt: TGTGCCAGCTCACGGAGAGCGACAGGTGACAATGAGCAGTTCTTC; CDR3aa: CASSRRATGDNEQFF
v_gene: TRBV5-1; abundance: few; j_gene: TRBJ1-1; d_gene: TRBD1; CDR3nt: TGCGCCAGCAGCTTGGAGCCAGGGGGAGCTTTCTTT; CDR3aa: CASSLEPGGAFF
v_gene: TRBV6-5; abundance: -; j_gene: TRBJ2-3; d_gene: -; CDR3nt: TGTGCCAGCAGTTACTCGGCAACAGATACGCAGTATTTT; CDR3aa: CASSYSATDTQYF
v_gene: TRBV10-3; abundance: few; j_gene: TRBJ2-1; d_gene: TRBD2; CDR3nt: TGTGCCATCAGAAGACTAGCGGGGACTTCCGGCTCCTACAATGAGCAGTTCTTC; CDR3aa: CAIRRLAGTSGSYNEQFF
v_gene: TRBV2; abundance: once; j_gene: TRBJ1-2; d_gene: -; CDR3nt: TGTGCCAGCAGAGAAGAGGTGTCAGGGGACAATGGCTACACCTTC; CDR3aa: CASREEVSGDNGYTF
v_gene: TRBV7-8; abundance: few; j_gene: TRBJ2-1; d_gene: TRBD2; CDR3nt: TGTGCCAGCAGCACTGGACTAGCGGGAGAGCAGTTCTTC; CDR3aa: CASSTGLAGEQFF
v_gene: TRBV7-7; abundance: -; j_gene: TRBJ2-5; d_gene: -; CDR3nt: TGTGCTAGCAGCTTAGAGCCTGGTCAAGAGACCCAGTACTTC; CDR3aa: CASSLEPGQETQYF
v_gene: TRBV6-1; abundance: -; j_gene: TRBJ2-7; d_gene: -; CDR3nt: TGTGCCAGCAGTGAATCCCCCTACCCGACCTACGAGCAGTACTTC; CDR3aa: CASSESPYPTYEQYF
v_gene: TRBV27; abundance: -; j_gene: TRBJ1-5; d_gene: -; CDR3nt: TGTGCCAGCAGTAAGGTTGGAGTGGATCAGCCCCAGCATTTT; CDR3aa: CASSKVGVDQPQHF
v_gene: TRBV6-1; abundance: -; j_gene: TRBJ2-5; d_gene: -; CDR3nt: TGTGCCACCGTCCGATGGGGGGAGGAGACCCAGTACTTC; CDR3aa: CATVRWGEETQYF
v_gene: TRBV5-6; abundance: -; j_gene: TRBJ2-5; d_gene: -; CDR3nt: TGTGCCAGCAGCTCCCCGGGCGGGCTGGGGGAGACCCAGTACTTC; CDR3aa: CASSSPGGLGETQYF
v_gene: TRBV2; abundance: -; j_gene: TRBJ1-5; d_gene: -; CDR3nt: TGTGCCAGCAAGATTTTCCGGGGCAATCAGCCCCAGCATTTT; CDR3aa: CASKIFRGNQPQHF
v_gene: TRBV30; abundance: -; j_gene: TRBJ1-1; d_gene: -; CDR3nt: TGTGCCTGGAGTGTACTCCGACAGAACACTGAAGCTTTCTTT; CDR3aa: CAWSVLRQNTEAFF
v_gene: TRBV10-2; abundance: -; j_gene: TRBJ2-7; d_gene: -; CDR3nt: TGCGCCAGCAGTGAGGGTAGCGTATACGAGCAGTACTTC; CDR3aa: CASSEGSVYEQYF
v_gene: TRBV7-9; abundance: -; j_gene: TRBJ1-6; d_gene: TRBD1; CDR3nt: TGTGCCAGCAGAACAGGGGATCGGGCCCTCCACTTT; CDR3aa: CASRTGDRALHF
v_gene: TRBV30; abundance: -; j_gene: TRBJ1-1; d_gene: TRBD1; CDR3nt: TGTGCCTGGAGGGGACAGGGGGCCGCTTTCTTT; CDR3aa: CAWRGQGAAFF
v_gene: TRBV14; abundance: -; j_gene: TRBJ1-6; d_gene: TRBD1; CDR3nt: TGTGCCAGCAGCCAATTGACAGGGGATCGTAATTCACCCCTCCACTTT; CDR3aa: CASSQLTGDRNSPLHF
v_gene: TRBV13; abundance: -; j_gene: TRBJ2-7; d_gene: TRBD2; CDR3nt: TGTGCCAGCAGCTTAGTGCGGGAGAAGTACGAGCAGTACTTC; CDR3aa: CASSLVREKYEQYF
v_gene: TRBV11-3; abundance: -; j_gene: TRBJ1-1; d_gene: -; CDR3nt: TGTGCCAGCAGCAACCAGGCGGGGAACACTGAAGCTTTCTTT; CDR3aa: CASSNQAGNTEAFF
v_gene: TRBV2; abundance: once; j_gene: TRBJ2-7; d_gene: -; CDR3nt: TGTGCCAGCGTCCGGACACTCTACGAGCAGTACTTC; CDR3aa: CASVRTLYEQYF
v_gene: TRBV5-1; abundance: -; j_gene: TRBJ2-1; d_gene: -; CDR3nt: TGCGCCAGCAGCCCCACCCCTAGCGAAGCCTCCTACAATGAGCAGTTCTTC; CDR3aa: CASSPTPSEASYNEQFF
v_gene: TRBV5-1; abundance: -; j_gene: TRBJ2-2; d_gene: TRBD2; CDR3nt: TGCGCCAGCAGTCCAGGGACTAACCCCAACACCGGGGAGCTGTTTTTT; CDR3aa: CASSPGTNPNTGELFF
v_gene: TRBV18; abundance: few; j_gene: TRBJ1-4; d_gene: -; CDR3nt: TGTGCCAGCTCACCACCGGGAGCAACTAATGAAAAACTGTTTTTT; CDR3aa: CASSPPGATNEKLFF
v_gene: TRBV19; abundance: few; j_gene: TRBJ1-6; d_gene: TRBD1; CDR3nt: TGTGCCAGTAGTATCTTCACAGGGGAATCACCCCTCCACTTT; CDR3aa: CASSIFTGESPLHF
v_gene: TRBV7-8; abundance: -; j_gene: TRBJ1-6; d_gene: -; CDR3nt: TGTGCCAGCAGCTTAGATCGACAGTATAATTCACCCCTCCACTTT; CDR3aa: CASSLDRQYNSPLHF
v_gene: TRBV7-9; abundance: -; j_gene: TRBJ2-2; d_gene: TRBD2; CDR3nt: TGTGCCAGCAGGCTAACTAGCGGGGGCACCGGGGAGCTGTTTTTT; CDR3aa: CASRLTSGGTGELFF
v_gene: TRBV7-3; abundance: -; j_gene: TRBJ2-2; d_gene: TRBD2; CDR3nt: TGTGCCAGCACGAGCGGGGCGGACACCGGGGAGCTGTTTTTT; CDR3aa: CASTSGADTGELFF
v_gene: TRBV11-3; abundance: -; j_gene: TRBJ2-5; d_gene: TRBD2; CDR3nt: TGTGCCAGCAGCCCGGGACTAGCGGGGAGCCAAGAGACCCAGTACTTC; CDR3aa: CASSPGLAGSQETQYF
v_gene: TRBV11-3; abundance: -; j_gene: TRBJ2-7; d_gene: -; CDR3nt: TGTGCCAGCAGCGGCGGCCCCTACGAGCAGTACTTC; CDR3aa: CASSGGPYEQYF
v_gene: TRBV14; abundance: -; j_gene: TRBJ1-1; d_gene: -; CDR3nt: TGTGCCAGCAGCTATGGGGCTGGGAACACTGAAGCTTTCTTT; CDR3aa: CASSYGAGNTEAFF
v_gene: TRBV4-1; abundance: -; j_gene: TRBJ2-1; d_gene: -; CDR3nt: TGCGCCAGCAGCCAAGAAAAGGCGGCGGCGTATGAGCAGTTCTTC; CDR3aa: CASSQEKAAAYEQFF
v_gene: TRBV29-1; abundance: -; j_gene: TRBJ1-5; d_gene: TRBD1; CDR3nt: TGCAGCGTAGGGACAGGGTCGGTCGATCAGCCCCAGCATTTT; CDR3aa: CSVGTGSVDQPQHF
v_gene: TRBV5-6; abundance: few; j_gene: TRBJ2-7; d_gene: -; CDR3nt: TGTGCCAGCAGCACGCGGCACATACTACTAGGAGAGCAGTACTTC; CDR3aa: CASSTRHILLGEQYF
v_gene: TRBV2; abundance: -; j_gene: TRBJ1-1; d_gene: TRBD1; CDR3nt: TGTGCCAGCAGCACCAGGGGGCTAGGGAACACTGAAGCTTTCTTT; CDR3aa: CASSTRGLGNTEAFF
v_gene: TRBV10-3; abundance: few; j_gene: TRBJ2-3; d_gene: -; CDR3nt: TGTGCCATCAGCGTGAAACTGGGCAGTTTCGGCGACACAGATACGCAGTATTTT; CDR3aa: CAISVKLGSFGDTDTQYF
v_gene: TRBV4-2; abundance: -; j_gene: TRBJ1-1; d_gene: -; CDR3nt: TGTGCCAGCAGCCAAGATTACTTGAGGCGTACTGAAGCTTTCTTT; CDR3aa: CASSQDYLRRTEAFF
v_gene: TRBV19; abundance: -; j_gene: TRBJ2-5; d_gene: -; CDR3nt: TGTGCCAGTAGTGAGACAAGGGGGAAAGAGACCCAGTACTTC; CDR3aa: CASSETRGKETQYF
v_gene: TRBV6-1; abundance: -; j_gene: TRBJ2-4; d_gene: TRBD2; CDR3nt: TGTGCCAGCAGTGAAGCGGGGTGGGGGGGAGTAAACATTCAGTACTTC; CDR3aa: CASSEAGWGGVNIQYF
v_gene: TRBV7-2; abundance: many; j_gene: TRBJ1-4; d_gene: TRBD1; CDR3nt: TGTGCCAGCAGCAAGACAGGGGCCGGTGAAAAACTGTTTTTT; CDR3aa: CASSKTGAGEKLFF
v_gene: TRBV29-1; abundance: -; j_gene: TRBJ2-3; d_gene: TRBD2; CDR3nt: TGCAGCGTGGGGGGTAGCGGGGGCACAGATACGCAGTATTTT; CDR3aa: CSVGGSGGTDTQYF
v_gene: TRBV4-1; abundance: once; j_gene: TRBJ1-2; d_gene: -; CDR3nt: TGCGCCAGCAGCCCCCTAAGAGTTGGGGAACGCGGGAGTGGCTACACCTTC; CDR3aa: CASSPLRVGERGSGYTF
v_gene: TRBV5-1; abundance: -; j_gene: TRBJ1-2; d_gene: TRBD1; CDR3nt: TGCGCCAGCAGCTGGGACACAGGGGAGGTAGTCTATGGCTACACCTTC; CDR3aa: CASSWDTGEVVYGYTF
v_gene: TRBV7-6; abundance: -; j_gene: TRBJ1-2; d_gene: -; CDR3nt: TGTGCCAGCAGCCAACAAGAGGGGGGGAGTGGGACCTCTATCACCTTC; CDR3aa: CASSQQEGGSGTSITF
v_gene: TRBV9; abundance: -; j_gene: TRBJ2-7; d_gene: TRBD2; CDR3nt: TGTGCCAGCAGCGGCAAGACTAGCGGGGCCTCCTACGAGCAGTACTTC; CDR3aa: CASSGKTSGASYEQYF
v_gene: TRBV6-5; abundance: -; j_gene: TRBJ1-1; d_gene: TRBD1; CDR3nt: TGTGCCAGCAGACTGGGACAGAGGGGCCCTGAAGCTTTCTTT; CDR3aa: CASRLGQRGPEAFF
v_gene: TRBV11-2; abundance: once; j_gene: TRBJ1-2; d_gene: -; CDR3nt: TGTGCCAGCAGTCCCGGGGAGTATGGCTACACCTTC; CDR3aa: CASSPGEYGYTF
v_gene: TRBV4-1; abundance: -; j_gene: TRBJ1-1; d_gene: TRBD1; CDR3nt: TGCGCCAGCAGCCATAAACAGGGGTCAAACACTGCAGCTTTCTTT; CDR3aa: CASSHKQGSNTAAFF
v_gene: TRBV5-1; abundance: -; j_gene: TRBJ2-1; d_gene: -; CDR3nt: TGCGCCAGCAGCTTTCCCGGACTGAGCAATGAGCAGTTCTTC; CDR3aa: CASSFPGLSNEQFF
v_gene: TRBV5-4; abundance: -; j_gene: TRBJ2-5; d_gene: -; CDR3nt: TGTGCCAGCAGCTCGGCAGGGCTTAGCGGCCCCCGTGGGACCCAGTACTTC; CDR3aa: CASSSAGLSGPRGTQYF
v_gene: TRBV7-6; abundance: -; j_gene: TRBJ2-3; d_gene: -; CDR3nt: TGTGCCAGCAGCTTCAGCGGGCGCCGAGATACGCAGTATTTT; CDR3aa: CASSFSGRRDTQYF
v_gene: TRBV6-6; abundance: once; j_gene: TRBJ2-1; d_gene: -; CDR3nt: TGTGCCAGCAGCTGGTCCCAGGGATCCTACAATGAGCAGTTCTTC; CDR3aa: CASSWSQGSYNEQFF
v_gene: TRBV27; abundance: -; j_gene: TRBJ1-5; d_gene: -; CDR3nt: TGTGCCAGCGGATCAAACAGATATCAGCCCCAGCATTTT; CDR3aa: CASGSNRYQPQHF
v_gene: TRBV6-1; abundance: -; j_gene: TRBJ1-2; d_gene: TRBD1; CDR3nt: TGTGCCAGCAACCTTCAGACAGGGGCCTATGGCTACACCTTC; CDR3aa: CASNLQTGAYGYTF
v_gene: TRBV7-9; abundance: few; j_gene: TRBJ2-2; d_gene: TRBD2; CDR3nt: TGTGCCAGCAGCTTACCCTTGGGGGAGGGCACCGGGGAGCTGTTTTTT; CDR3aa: CASSLPLGEGTGELFF
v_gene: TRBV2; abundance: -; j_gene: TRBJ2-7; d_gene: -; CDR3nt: TGTGCCAGCAGTGAAGCCCGGCAGGGCTACGAGCAGTACTTC; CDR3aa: CASSEARQGYEQYF
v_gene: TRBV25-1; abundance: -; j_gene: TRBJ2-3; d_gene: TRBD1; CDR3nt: TGTGCCAGCTTGGACAGGGCCATGTTTATGTGTACGCAGTATTTT; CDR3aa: CASLDRAMFMCTQYF